The sequence of this T cell receptor (beta chain) was determined in a study of metastatic and nonmetastatic thyroid tumors. Germline CDR1 is SGHRS and CDR2 is YFSETQ. CDR3 length equals 17 residues. After removal of 4 bases from V and 5 bases from J, the junction contained 11 bases not matched to a gene. TCRdb reanalyzed the PCR reads with MiXCR. In the table there are more than 65,000 clones, approximately 15% of which are singletons. This clone was observed a single time. All patients reached thyroid surgery having received no treatment beforehand. The chain uses TRBV5-1 and TRBJ2-3, with TRBD2 matching 12 bases. This clonotype was sampled from a male donor with papillary thyroid cancer or a benign thyroid nodule (not recorded which). Some clones in this sample may be carry-over from other donors' samples. What was sequenced was blood. CDR3 amino acids: CASSLIGLAGSVDTQYF. The CDR3 DNA reads TGCGCCAGCAGCCTAATAGGACTAGCGGGATCGGTAGATACGCAGTATTTT.